The 30 T cell receptor beta chains below come from one sample, sequenced in a study of identical twins. TCRdb fed the 5' RACE reads into MiXCR, producing one record per CDR3 protein. The sample yields 450,000 or so distinct CDR3 sequences, 20% to 25% seen once. These data also featured in a second study, about T cells expressing NK-cell markers.

The specimen was CD4+ T cells sorted from blood. The receptors derive from a woman aged 18-29 years in good health.

The chain combines TRBV7-2 with TRBJ2-5; D ambiguous. Germline CDR1 reads SGHTA; CDR2 reads FQGNSA. Trimming removed 1 base from V and 5 bases from J, with 11 bases in between. The CDR3 loop spans 14 amino acids. CDR3 sequence: CASSLGATRETQYF. Here the CDR3 DNA reads TGTGCCAGCAGCTTAGGGGCCACTCGGGAGACCCAGTACTTC.

The chain uses TRBV20-1 and TRBJ1-4; no reliable D call. Germline assignment: CDR1 DFQATT and CDR2 SNEGSKA (reference sequence). The V gene lost 2 bases and the J gene lost 6 bases, with 10 bases spanning the gap. The CDR3 length is 13 residues. Here the CDR3 DNA reads TGCAGTGCTAGAAGTGGTGGGGATGAAAAACTGTTTTTT. It encodes CSARSGGDEKLFF.

The chain combines TRBV20-1 with TRBJ2-7; D gene unclear. Germline V CDR1 and CDR2: DFQATT, SNEGSKA (reference sequence). V lost 4 bases to trimming and J lost 5 bases, with 15 bases between them. This CDR3 is built from 13 residues. CDR3 region: CSAKKGIDDEQYF. CDR3 bases: TGCAGTGCTAAAAAGGGTATAGACGACGAGCAGTACTTC.

V usage is TRBV12-3 or TRBV12-4 and J usage is TRBJ1-2; D may be TRBD1 (5 bases). The CDR3 length is 16 residues. With 6 bases removed from V and 5 bases from J, the gap between germline ends came to 22 bases. The CDR3 sequence is CASSSSGRGSRYGYTF. CDR3 nucleotide sequence: TGTGCCAGCAGCTCCTCAGGAAGGGGATCTAGGTATGGCTACACCTTC.

This clonotype was counted only a few times. The rearrangement joins TRBV9 to TRBJ2-3; 10 bases align to TRBD2. This CDR3 is built from 16 residues. V lost 1 base, J lost 3 bases, and 5 bases stayed unmatched. Germline loops: CDR1 SGDLS, CDR2 YYNGEE. In DNA, the CDR3 is TGTGCCAGCAGCGTACGGATAGCGGGGGGTACAGATACGCAGTATTTT. Residues: CASSVRIAGGTDTQYF.

This clonotype has a handful of counts. The chain joins TRBV18 to TRBJ2-3; D is unresolved. The CDR3 spans 14 residues. Trimming removed 2 bases from V and 2 bases from J, with 8 bases in between. The V gene's germline CDR1 is KGHSH and CDR2 LQKENI. This CDR3 is CASSPGPNTDTQYF. The DNA of the CDR3 is TGTGCCAGCTCACCAGGCCCAAACACAGATACGCAGTATTTT.

The CDR3 DNA is TGTGCCAGTAGTATCCGACACATGAACACTGAAGCTTTCTTT. Translated: CASSIRHMNTEAFF. V gene TRBV19 combines with J gene TRBJ1-1; D not resolved. V lost 3 bases and J lost 0, with 8 bases in between. There are 14 residues in the CDR3. The germline CDR1 and CDR2 sequences are LNHDA and SQIVND (reference sequence).

This clonotype was seen many times. The V gene is TRBV12-3 or TRBV12-4, the J gene TRBJ2-7, with a tentative D call TRBD2 (7 bases). CDR3 length: 14 residues. V was shortened by 4 bases and J by 7 bases, with 17 bases between the two germline ends. CDR3 sequence: CASSSVRGGGEQYF. The CDR3 bases are TGTGCCAGCAGTTCAGTCAGGGGAGGGGGAGAGCAGTACTTC.

The chain couples TRBV6-1 to TRBJ2-1, with TRBD2 matching over 11 bases. The CDR3 contains 15 residues. V lost 10 bases and J lost 0; bases outside the gene matches: 5. Germline V CDR1 and CDR2: MNHNS, SASEGT. The CDR3: CAISTSGNSYNEQFF. The CDR3 bases are TGTGCCATCTCGACTAGCGGGAACTCCTACAATGAGCAGTTCTTC.

The J gene is TRBJ2-5, the V gene TRBV7-2; 7 positions match TRBD1. Germline CDR1 reads SGHTA; CDR2 reads FQGNSA. The ends lost 5 bases at V and 7 bases at J; junction bases unmatched: 10. This CDR3 has 14 residues. Here the CDR3 DNA reads TGTGCCAGCAGCCCCCCCGGCTCAGGGGGGACCCAGTACTTC. This gives the protein CASSPPGSGGTQYF.

This clonotype was detected only a few times. The chain is built from TRBV15 and TRBJ2-7; D gene unclear. CDR1 is LNHNV and CDR2 is YYDKDF in the germline V gene (reference sequence). The CDR3 extends over 13 amino acids. Trimming pared 8 bases from V and 2 bases from J, leaving 13 bases between. Here the CDR3 DNA reads TGTGCCACCTCTGAAGCCCGCGCCTACGAGCAGTACTTC. Translation: CATSEARAYEQYF.

J is TRBJ1-3 and V is TRBV7-9; D is uncertain. From germline, CDR1 is SEHNR and CDR2 FQNEAQ (reference sequence). Trimming removed 7 bases at V and 0 bases at J, with 7 bases between. The CDR3 is made up of 13 amino acids. CDR3 residues: CASKELSGNTIYF. In DNA, the CDR3 is TGTGCCAGCAAGGAGCTCTCTGGAAACACCATATATTTT.

CDR3 protein: CASSLVVGITDTQYF. The CDR3 nucleotides read TGCGCCAGCAGCTTGGTGGTGGGCATCACAGATACGCAGTATTTT. This chain uses TRBV5-1 with TRBJ2-3, with D unresolved. The length of the CDR3 is 15 residues. The germline V gene encodes CDR1 SGHRS and CDR2 YFSETQ. V shed 0 bases and J shed 2 bases, with 10 bases lying between them.

The V gene is TRBV5-6, the J gene TRBJ2-1; 7 positions match TRBD2. The CDR3 is 15 residues long. Germline V gene lookup returns CDR1 SGHDT and CDR2 YYEEEE. Trimming cost V 0 bases and J 3 bases; bases outside gene matches: 3. CDR3 amino acids: CASSLGGTNYNEQFF. CDR3 DNA sequence: TGTGCCAGCAGCTTGGGAGGGACTAACTACAATGAGCAGTTCTTC.

The chain joins TRBV20-1 to TRBJ1-2, with a possible D match to TRBD1 (6 bases). Trimming stripped 3 bases from V and 8 bases from J, with 13 bases between. CDR3 length: 12 residues. Per the germline V gene, CDR1 is DFQATT and CDR2 is SNEGSKA (reference sequence). CDR3 nucleotides: TGCAGTGCTAGTGGGGGGGGGCCCGGCTACACCTTC. It encodes CSASGGGPGYTF.

The rearrangement joins TRBV7-9 to TRBJ2-7, with 8 bases aligning to TRBD2. The CDR3 spans 16 residues. Germline V gives CDR1 SEHNR, CDR2 FQNEAQ (reference sequence). V lost 0 bases, J lost 6 bases, and 10 bases stayed unmatched. The CDR3 DNA is TGTGCCAGCAGCTTAGCCAACTTCAGCGGGAGTACCGAGCAGTACTTC. It translates to CASSLANFSGSTEQYF.

This clonotype has only a few counts. This chain joins TRBV20-1 and TRBJ2-5; 7 bases align to TRBD2. The V gene end was trimmed by 2 bases and the J gene end by 2 bases; junction bases not matched to a gene: 5. Germline CDR1 reads DFQATT; CDR2 reads SNEGSKA (reference sequence). The CDR3 extends over 14 amino acids. The CDR3 reads CSARPSGPQETQYF. The CDR3, as DNA: TGCAGTGCTAGACCTAGCGGACCACAAGAGACCCAGTACTTC.

This clonotype was picked up one time. The chain employs TRBV20-1 and TRBJ2-1; 10 positions match TRBD2. The length of the CDR3 is 20 residues. Germline V gene sequence: CDR1 DFQATT, CDR2 SNEGSKA (reference sequence). The trim removed 5 bases at V and 2 bases at J, leaving 21 bases unmatched. As DNA, the CDR3 is TGCAGTGCTGTACCCGCCTCCTCAGCGGGAGGGCCTCAGGCCTACAATGAGCAGTTCTTC. This codes for CSAVPASSAGGPQAYNEQFF.

This clonotype turned up a few times. This chain uses TRBV3-1 with TRBJ2-1, with 9 bases identical to TRBD2. The CDR3 covers 16 residues. Germline values: CDR1 LGHDT, CDR2 YNNKEL (reference sequence). Germline trimming cut 5 bases from V and 3 bases from J; bases unmatched to any gene: 8. CDR3 region: CASSFKAGGGYNEQFF. The CDR3 region has the DNA TGTGCCAGCAGCTTCAAGGCGGGAGGGGGCTACAATGAGCAGTTCTTC.

This clonotype was picked up many times. The chain combines TRBV20-1 with TRBJ2-7; possible D gene TRBD2, 6 bases. Between the trimmed V and J ends, which lost 3 bases and 0 bases, there was a span of 6 bases. Germline CDR1 is DFQATT and CDR2 is SNEGSKA (reference sequence). The length of the CDR3 is 12 residues. CDR3: CSASGSSYEQYF. The CDR3 DNA follows: TGCAGTGCTAGCGGGAGCTCCTACGAGCAGTACTTC.

The chain's CDR3 is CASSFSGNPDNEQFF. The CDR3 region has the DNA TGCGCCAGCAGCTTCAGCGGGAACCCTGACAATGAGCAGTTCTTC. The chain uses TRBV5-1 and TRBJ2-1; the match to TRBD2 covers 7 bases. With 2 bases clipped from V and 5 bases from J, the junction kept 7 bases outside the gene matches. Germline CDR1 is SGHRS and CDR2 is YFSETQ. The CDR3 loop spans 15 amino acids.

Concerning this clonotype: One end of the junction is discordant with germline, which a read error may explain. The J gene is TRBJ1-1, the V gene TRBV29-1; D not resolved. Germline CDR1 SQVTM, CDR2 ANQGSEA. CDR3 length: 12 residues. CDR3 region: CSVARRNAEAFF. The DNA of the CDR3 is TGCAGCGTTGCACGCCGGAACGCTGAAGCTTTCTTT.

The chain joins TRBV5-6 to TRBJ1-2; TRBD1 matches 7 bases. Germline V gene sequence: CDR1 SGHDT, CDR2 YYEEEE. Germline trimming cut 3 bases from V and 8 bases from J; bases unmatched to any gene: 16. The CDR3 is made up of 16 amino acids. As DNA, the CDR3 is TGTGCCAGCAGCTGGCTGACAGGGTCCCCCCTTCGGGGCTACACCTTC. This encodes CASSWLTGSPLRGYTF.

Only a few counts were recorded for this clonotype. The chain is built from TRBV20-1 and TRBJ2-7; 11 bases are a match to TRBD2. Germline loops: CDR1 DFQATT, CDR2 SNEGSKA (reference sequence). The CDR3 has 14 residues. Trimming took 3 bases from V and 6 from J; bases not matched to a gene: 7. CDR3 bases: TGCAGTGCTAGGGGACTAGCGGCTTTCGGCGAGCAGTACTTC. The encoded protein is CSARGLAAFGEQYF.

This clonotype was recorded a few times. The chain has TRBV12-3 or TRBV12-4 and TRBJ2-5; 7 positions agree with TRBD2. The V gene end was trimmed by 4 bases and the J gene end by 5 bases; junction bases not matched to a gene: 7. This CDR3 is built from 14 residues. In nucleotides, the CDR3 is TGTGCCAGCAGTTGGGGACTACTGGGGGAGACCCAGTACTTC. It is translated as CASSWGLLGETQYF.

This chain joins TRBV5-1 and TRBJ2-7; no clear D. Per germline, CDR1 SGHRS and CDR2 YFSETQ. V lost 2 bases to trimming and J lost 0 bases, with 12 bases between them. CDR3 size: 15 residues. In nucleotides, the CDR3 is TGCGCCAGCAGCTTAGACCAATTGAGCTCCTACGAGCAGTACTTC. Its translation is CASSLDQLSSYEQYF.

This clonotype was seen a handful of times. The V and J genes are TRBV11-2 and TRBJ2-1, with TRBD2 identical over 10 bases. Germline CDR1 SGHAT, CDR2 FQNNGV. This CDR3 is built from 18 residues. J gave up 4 bases and V 3 bases, and 12 bases lay outside the gene matches. The CDR3 DNA reads TGTGCCAGCAGCTTCTCAGCGGGGGGGAATGTTAGGTACAATGAGCAGTTCTTC. This codes for CASSFSAGGNVRYNEQFF.

This clonotype was seen a handful of times. The rearrangement joins TRBV27 to TRBJ2-2, with D unclear. This CDR3 spans 11 amino acids. The V end was cut by 8 bases, the J end by 6 bases, with 7 bases between. Germline CDR1 and CDR2: MNHEY and SMNVEV (reference sequence). As DNA, the CDR3 is TGTGCCAGCTCATCTGCCGGGGAGCTGTTTTTT. Amino acids: CASSSAGELFF.

CDR3 loop: CASSYPGLRSSMNTEAFF. The CDR3 DNA reads as TGTGCCAGCAGCTACCCCGGACTTCGCTCCAGTATGAACACTGAAGCTTTCTTT. The chain carries TRBV11-1 and TRBJ1-1; no clear D. Trimming stripped 4 bases from V and 0 bases from J, with 21 bases between. Germline V lookup: CDR1 SGHAT, CDR2 FQDESV (reference sequence). This CDR3 is built from 18 residues.

The chain is built from TRBV18 and TRBJ1-1; the D is unclear. The CDR3 contains 13 residues. CDR1 is KGHSH and CDR2 is LQKENI in the germline V gene. Trimming shortened V by 3 bases and J by 1 base, and 6 bases separated the two germline ends. The CDR3 spells CASSPSSNTEAFF. CDR3 DNA: TGTGCCAGCTCACCCTCGTCGAACACTGAAGCTTTCTTT.